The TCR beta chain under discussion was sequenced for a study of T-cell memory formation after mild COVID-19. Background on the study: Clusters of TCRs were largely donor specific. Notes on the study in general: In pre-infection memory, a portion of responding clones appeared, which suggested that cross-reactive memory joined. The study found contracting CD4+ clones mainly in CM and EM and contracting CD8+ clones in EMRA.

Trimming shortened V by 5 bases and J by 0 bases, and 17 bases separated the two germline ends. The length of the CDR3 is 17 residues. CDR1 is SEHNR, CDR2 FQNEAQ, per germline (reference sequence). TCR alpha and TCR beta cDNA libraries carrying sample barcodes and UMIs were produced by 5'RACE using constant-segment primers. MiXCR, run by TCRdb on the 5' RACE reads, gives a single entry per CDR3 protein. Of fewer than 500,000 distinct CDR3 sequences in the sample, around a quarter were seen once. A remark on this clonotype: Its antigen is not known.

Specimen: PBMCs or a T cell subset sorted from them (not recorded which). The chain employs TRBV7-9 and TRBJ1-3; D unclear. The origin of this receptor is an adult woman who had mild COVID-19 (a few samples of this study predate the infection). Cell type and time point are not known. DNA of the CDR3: TGTGCCAGCAGCCCCACCCGAGGAAGGAGCTCTGGAAACACCATATATTTT. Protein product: CASSPTRGRSSGNTIYF.